These 17 T cell receptor beta chains were all obtained from the same sample, sequenced in a study of OX40 agonist ivuxolimab in advanced cancers. Generated by immunoSEQ multiplex PCR, the TCRdb table keeps only in-frame clones and is missing some. The repertoire holds some 80,000 clones, with around 87% as singletons. This specimen was CD4+ or CD8+ T cells sorted from blood, taken in a trial of the OX40 agonist ivuxolimab. Receptor source: an adult with an advanced solid tumor such as melanoma, head and neck, liver or kidney cancer.

The chain links TRBV18 to TRBJ2-4, with 9 bases identical to TRBD2. This CDR3 contains 15 residues. The germline CDR1 and CDR2 sequences are KGHSH and LQKENI. J lost 7 bases, V lost 3 bases, and 7 bases had no gene match. The CDR3 reads CASSPGLALENIQYF. The DNA for the CDR3 is TGTGCCAGCTCACCGGGACTAGCCCTGGAGAACATTCAGTACTTC. Variable domain in full (rest from reference TRBV18 and TRBJ2-4): NAGVMQNPRHLVRRRGQEARLRCSPMKGHSHVYWYRQLPEEGLKFMVYLQKENIIDESGMPKERFSAEFPKEGPSILRIQQVVRGDSAAYFCASSPGLALENIQYFGAGTRLSVL.

The chain has TRBV27 and TRBJ2-1, with 10 positions matching TRBD2. CDR3 length: 16 residues. J lost 4 bases, V lost 2 bases, and 5 bases had no gene match. Looked up from germline, CDR1 is MNHEY and CDR2 is SMNVEV (reference sequence). The CDR3 DNA is TGTGCCAGCAGTTTAGTAGCGGGGGGCTTTTACAATGAGCAGTTCTTC. Translating it yields CASSLVAGGFYNEQFF.

The chain recombines TRBV7-3 with TRBJ1-1; possibly TRBD1 for D (5 bases). The CDR3 is made up of 13 amino acids. CDR1 and CDR2 from the germline V gene are SGHTA and FQGTGA. The V end lost 6 bases, the J end lost 3 bases, and 11 bases lay between the germline ends. The CDR3 loop reads CASSLQGDTEAFF. The CDR3 region has the DNA TGTGCCAGCAGTCTCCAGGGAGACACTGAAGCTTTCTTT.

The V and J genes are TRBV27 and TRBJ2-7; 10 bases fit TRBD1. There are 15 residues in the CDR3. V lost 2 bases, J lost 5 bases, and 6 bases stayed unmatched. The germline V gene encodes CDR1 MNHEY and CDR2 SMNVEV (reference sequence). The CDR3 loop is CASSLGDRGPHEQYF. DNA for the CDR3: TGTGCCAGCAGTTTAGGCGACAGGGGGCCCCACGAGCAGTACTTC.

The rearrangement links TRBV5-1 to TRBJ2-2; the D gene is possibly TRBD1 (6 bases). V was clipped by 2 bases and J by 1 base, with 12 bases between them. Germline CDR1 and CDR2: SGHRS and YFSETQ. The length of the CDR3 is 16 residues. This chain's CDR3 is CASSLGPTGNTGELFF. In DNA form, the CDR3 reads TGCGCCAGCAGCTTAGGACCGACAGGGAACACCGGGGAGCTGTTTTTT.

V usage is TRBV4-1 and J usage is TRBJ1-2; D perhaps matches TRBD1 (5 bases). This CDR3 comprises 17 residues. The V end was cut by 0 bases, the J end by 4 bases, with 18 bases between. Germline lookup yields CDR1 MGHRA and CDR2 YSYEKL. CDR3 sequence reads: CASSQEAQRGRPYGYTF. Here the CDR3 DNA reads TGCGCCAGCAGCCAAGAGGCTCAAAGGGGCCGTCCCTATGGCTACACCTTC.

This chain uses TRBV18 with TRBJ1-1; D is uncertain. Trimming removed 6 bases from V and 5 bases from J, with 16 bases in between. This CDR3 is 14 amino acids long. From germline, CDR1 is KGHSH and CDR2 LQKENI. CDR3 region: CASSRTDVVTEAFF. CDR3 nucleotide sequence: TGTGCCAGCTCCCGTACAGATGTTGTGACTGAAGCTTTCTTT.

This rearrangement joins TRBV5-1 to TRBJ2-7, with 7 positions matching TRBD2. Germline lookup yields CDR1 SGHRS and CDR2 YFSETQ. Trimming took 2 bases from V and 5 from J; bases not matched to a gene: 7. The CDR3 consists of 14 residues. CDR3 residues: CASSFRGGRNEQYF. CDR3 DNA: TGCGCCAGCAGCTTCCGGGGAGGGCGGAACGAGCAGTACTTC.

The chain's CDR3 is CASKVQGSTEAFF. CDR3 sequence (DNA): TGTGCCAGCAAAGTACAGGGGTCCACTGAAGCTTTCTTT. The genes are TRBV27 and TRBJ1-1; 7 nucleotides agree with TRBD1. The CDR3 totals 13 residues. Germline trimming cut 7 bases from V and 4 bases from J; bases unmatched to any gene: 6. Per germline, CDR1 MNHEY and CDR2 SMNVEV (reference sequence).

The rearrangement links TRBV5-4 to TRBJ2-7; 8 bases align to TRBD1. The CDR3 has 14 amino acids. V dropped 3 bases and J dropped 1; count of bases not matched to a gene: 3. Per germline, CDR1 SGHNT and CDR2 YYREEE (reference sequence). In nucleotides, the CDR3 is TGTGCCAGCAGCTCACAGGGGGTTTCCTACGAGCAGTACTTC. This translates into CASSSQGVSYEQYF.

The rearrangement links TRBV4-1 to TRBJ2-1; D ambiguous. Trimming shortened V by 4 bases and J by 0 bases, and 13 bases separated the two germline ends. CDR3 length equals 16 residues. The V gene's germline CDR1 is MGHRA and CDR2 YSYEKL. The DNA for the CDR3 is TGCGCCAGCAGCCGAGCTGCTATCCACTCCTACAATGAGCAGTTCTTC. Protein: CASSRAAIHSYNEQFF.

Comments on this clone: Sequence at one end of the junction differs from germline and may be a read error. This CDR3 is CSAKGPFF. The CDR3 DNA sequence: TGCAGTGCTAAAGGTCCCTTTTTT. The chain carries TRBV20-1 and TRBJ1-1, with unresolved D. CDR3 size: 8 residues. Germline CDR1 and CDR2: DFQATT and SNEGSKA (reference sequence).

This clone has just a few counts. The rearrangement joins TRBV30 to TRBJ2-3; possibly TRBD2 for D (6 bases). Germline V lookup: CDR1 GTSNPN, CDR2 SVGIG (reference sequence). There are 14 residues in the CDR3. V was shortened by 4 bases and J by 4 bases, with 15 bases between the two germline ends. This chain's CDR3 is CAWTGRESPDTQYF. DNA of the CDR3: TGTGCCTGGACGGGTCGGGAGTCCCCAGATACGCAGTATTTT.

The chain couples TRBV27 to TRBJ1-1; D gene ambiguous. This CDR3 is built from 15 residues. Per the germline V gene, CDR1 is MNHEY and CDR2 is SMNVEV (reference sequence). Trimming pared 6 bases from V and 2 bases from J, leaving 16 bases between. CDR3 amino acids: CASSPGYRLNTEAFF. CDR3 in DNA: TGTGCCAGCAGCCCCGGGTATCGGCTAAACACTGAAGCTTTCTTT.

J is TRBJ2-5 and V is TRBV28, with 9 bases aligning to TRBD1. Gene TRBJ2-7 matches the end of the DNA better, so the J call may be wrong. Germline assignment: CDR1 MDHEN and CDR2 SYDVKM. The CDR3 has 14 residues. CDR3: CASSPATGGYEQYF. The CDR3 region has the DNA TGTGCCAGCAGTCCAGCGACAGGGGGCTACGAGCAGTACTTC.

This sequence joins TRBV11-2 and TRBJ1-5; D is undetermined. V gave up 5 bases and J gave up 2 bases, with 13 bases separating them. From germline, CDR1 is SGHAT and CDR2 FQNNGV. The CDR3 has 15 amino acids. The CDR3 DNA is TGTGCCAGCAGCCCCACGGCAGGAGGCAATCAGCCCCAGCATTTT. Amino acid sequence: CASSPTAGGNQPQHF.

This chain uses TRBV10-2 with TRBJ1-3; 8 nucleotides line up with TRBD1. V dropped 6 bases and J dropped 0; count of bases not matched to a gene: 4. This CDR3 has 15 residues. CDR1 is WSHSY and CDR2 is SAAADI in the germline V gene. This CDR3 reads CASSGTGVSGNTIYF. For the CDR3, the DNA is TGCGCCAGCAGCGGGACAGGCGTCTCTGGAAACACCATATATTTT.